The 14 T cell receptor beta chains below come from one sample, sequenced in a study of cytomegalovirus exposure and HLA in healthy donors. PCR employed 60 Vbeta and 13 Jbeta primers. Method: immunoSEQ multiplex PCR; TCRdb's copy keeps in-frame clones and lacks some. The sample has fewer than 250,000 clones; about 79% are singletons. Sequencing used PBMCs. The receptors stem from a man aged 18 to 30 in good health and CMV-seronegative.

This clone has only a few counts. This rearrangement joins TRBV7-2 to TRBJ2-2; D is unclear. The V gene's germline CDR1 is SGHTA and CDR2 FQGNSA. Trimming removed 3 bases from V and 0 bases from J, with 8 bases in between. CDR3 size: 15 residues. The CDR3 protein is CASSFGRPNTGELFF. CDR3 coding DNA: TGTGCCAGCAGCTTCGGCAGGCCGAACACCGGGGAGCTGTTTTTT.

This clone was picked up a small number of times. The rearrangement links TRBV28 to TRBJ2-7; no definite D call. Germline V gives CDR1 MDHEN, CDR2 SYDVKM. The CDR3 is 13 amino acids. The V and J ends lost 6 bases and 1 base respectively, with 10 bases between them. The CDR3 sequence is CASSPPVSYEQYF. In DNA form, the CDR3 reads TGTGCCAGCAGCCCACCGGTTTCCTACGAGCAGTACTTC.

The CDR3, as DNA: TGTGCCAGCAGTTTTGGGGCAGGGGGTGTAGCAGATACGCAGTATTTT. Its translation: CASSFGAGGVADTQYF. The chain is built from TRBV27 and TRBJ2-3, with 7 bases aligning to TRBD1. Losses at the gene ends were 3 bases for V and 4 bases for J; bases not matched to a gene: 10. CDR1 is MNHEY and CDR2 is SMNVEV in the germline V gene (reference sequence). The CDR3 loop spans 16 amino acids.

The chain employs TRBV11-2 and TRBJ1-2, with TRBD1 matching 7 bases. Germline CDR1 is SGHAT and CDR2 is FQNNGV. This CDR3 spans 15 amino acids. V lost 5 bases and J lost 5; bases outside the gene matches: 11. The CDR3 spells CASSPRTGGVYGYTF. CDR3 coding DNA: TGTGCCAGCAGCCCCCGGACAGGAGGGGTGTATGGCTACACCTTC.

V is TRBV19 and J is TRBJ2-3, with TRBD1 matching 9 bases. V was pared by 4 bases and J by 2 bases, with 7 bases of the junction left unmatched. Germline-derived CDR1 and CDR2 are LNHDA and SQIVND (reference sequence). This CDR3 spans 16 amino acids. The CDR3: CASSTQGTGYTDTQYF. CDR3 DNA sequence: TGTGCCAGTAGTACCCAAGGGACAGGGTACACAGATACGCAGTATTTT.

The V and J genes are TRBV29-1 and TRBJ2-3; 11 positions agree with TRBD1. The CDR3 extends over 15 amino acids. In germline, CDR1 is SQVTM, CDR2 ANQGSEA. The CDR3 is CRSDRGPRVTDTQYF. CDR3 DNA sequence: TGCAGATCGGACAGGGGGCCGAGGGTCACAGATACGCAGTATTTT.

This clone was found once. V and J are TRBV29-1 and TRBJ1-2; D is possibly TRBD1 (6 bases). The V end lost 1 base, the J end lost 8 bases, and 14 bases lay between the germline ends. The germline gives CDR1 SQVTM, CDR2 ANQGSEA. This CDR3 region has 13 residues. This CDR3 is CSVEGGGGMGYTF. The CDR3 region has the DNA TGCAGCGTTGAAGGAGGCGGGGGCATGGGCTACACCTTC.

V is TRBV11-2 and J is TRBJ1-4, with TRBD1 as a possible D gene (6 bases). The germline V gene has CDR1 SGHAT and CDR2 FQNNGV. The CDR3 spans 14 residues. V lost 5 bases and J 7 bases, leaving 14 bases between the germline ends. CDR3 in DNA: TGTGCCAGCAGCCTACTTGGACAGTCTGAAAAACTGTTTTTT. Translating gives CASSLLGQSEKLFF.

The chain recombines TRBV5-7 with TRBJ1-4; the match to TRBD1 covers 11 bases. TRBV5-7 belongs to the ORF category, with a function that is uncertain. This CDR3 is 19 amino acids long. V shed 6 bases, J shed 2 bases, and the junction held 15 bases outside the gene matches. The CDR3 coding sequence is TGTGCCAGCACCCCTTCCCCGGACAGGGGGCCGTTGACTAATGAAAAACTGTTTTTT. Translated, it gives CASTPSPDRGPLTNEKLFF.

J is TRBJ2-5 and V is TRBV7-2, with 8 bases fitting TRBD2. The germline gives CDR1 SGHTA, CDR2 FQGNSA. The CDR3 covers 16 residues. Unmatched junction bases numbered 5, after V lost 1 base and J lost 1 base. The CDR3 loop is CASSLGILAAQETQYF. The CDR3 bases are TGTGCCAGCAGCTTAGGGATACTAGCGGCCCAAGAGACCCAGTACTTC.

The chain joins TRBV7-8 to TRBJ2-1; 11 bases are a match to TRBD2. The germline gives CDR1 SGHVS, CDR2 FQNEAQ. CDR3 length: 17 amino acids. V was pared by 0 bases and J by 4 bases, with 5 bases of the junction left unmatched. The chain's CDR3 is CASSLALAGGLYNEQFF. CDR3 in DNA: TGTGCCAGCAGCTTAGCCCTAGCGGGGGGCCTTTACAATGAGCAGTTCTTC.

This chain joins TRBV5-1 and TRBJ2-3, with 8 bases identical to TRBD1. Germline-derived CDR1 and CDR2 are SGHRS and YFSETQ. V shed 1 base, J shed 2 bases, and the junction held 6 bases outside the gene matches. The CDR3 is made up of 16 amino acids. The CDR3 sequence: CASSLSGTGNTDTQYF. The CDR3 DNA reads as TGCGCCAGCAGCTTGTCTGGGACAGGCAACACAGATACGCAGTATTTT.

The chain links TRBV4-2 to TRBJ2-1; 11 bases map to TRBD2. Per germline, CDR1 LGHNA and CDR2 YNFKEQ. The CDR3 sequence is 15 residues long. J gave up 1 base and V 7 bases, and 3 bases lay outside the gene matches. In DNA, the CDR3 is TGTGCCAGCACTTGGACTAGCGGGTCCTACAATGAGCAGTTCTTC. Amino acids: CASTWTSGSYNEQFF.

This clone was recorded a few times. This sequence joins TRBV7-9 and TRBJ2-2; TRBD2 matches 10 bases. There are 16 residues in the CDR3. Germline values: CDR1 SEHNR, CDR2 FQNEAQ (reference sequence). V trimming: 4 bases; J trimming: 4 bases; junction bases outside the gene matches: 6. The CDR3 nucleotides read TGTGCCAGCAGCTCACTAGCGGGGAGATTCACCGGGGAGCTGTTTTTT. Translating gives CASSSLAGRFTGELFF.